Shown below are 20 T cell receptor beta chains from a single sample sequenced in a study of a mutant IDH1 vaccine in newly diagnosed glioma. Time point indicated: week 47, end of study. All doses held 300 ug of mutant IDH1 20-mer peptide, with topical imiquimod. What these receptors recognize is not known. Using immunoSEQ multiplex PCR, the repertoire was profiled, and TCRdb retains in-frame clones only, with some absent. The repertoire holds 30,000 to 40,000 clones, with roughly 90% as singletons. The sequences come from PBMCs, collected from a glioma patient whose treatment included an IDH1 peptide vaccine. Receptor source: a woman in her 40s with glioma.

This clone was observed a few times. The chain employs TRBV6-5 and TRBJ1-6; unclear D gene. V shed 2 bases and J shed 7 bases, with 12 bases lying between them. The CDR3 is made up of 15 amino acids. The germline gives CDR1 MNHEY, CDR2 SVGAGI. CDR3 protein: CASSYDTFSNSPLHF. Written as DNA, the CDR3 is TGTGCCAGCAGTTACGACACATTCTCGAATTCACCCCTCCACTTT.

The chain employs TRBV9 and TRBJ2-7; no definite D call. The CDR3 sequence is 13 residues long. Germline V gives CDR1 SGDLS, CDR2 YYNGEE. The ends were cut back, 0 bases at V and 1 base at J, with 5 bases in the middle. The CDR3 sequence: CASSVVQSYEQYF. CDR3 coding DNA: TGTGCCAGCAGCGTAGTACAGTCCTACGAGCAGTACTTC.

CDR3 amino acids: CSVVVEGLSYEQYF. CDR3 bases: TGCAGCGTTGTTGTTGAGGGGCTATCCTACGAGCAGTACTTC. V is TRBV29-1 and J is TRBJ2-7; D possibly matches TRBD1 or TRBD2 (5 bases each). Germline-derived CDR1 and CDR2 are SQVTM and ANQGSEA. V shed 4 bases and J shed 1 base, with 14 bases lying between them. The CDR3 totals 14 residues.

This chain links TRBV5-1 with TRBJ2-1, with D possibly being TRBD1 (6 bases). V was cut by 3 bases and J by 8 bases, with 12 bases left in between. Germline V CDR1 and CDR2: SGHRS, YFSETQ. The CDR3 contains 13 residues. The CDR3 region has the DNA TGCGCCAGCAGCTGGCAGGGGCGGGATGAGCAGTTCTTC. As protein: CASSWQGRDEQFF.

The chain is built from TRBV4-1 and TRBJ2-1; 9 bases fit TRBD2. Germline-derived CDR1 and CDR2 are MGHRA and YSYEKL. Trimming removed 4 bases from V and 4 bases from J; junction bases left unmatched: 17. The CDR3 is 19 residues long. The CDR3 spells CASSPREDLAGIRYNEQFF. The CDR3 region has the DNA TGCGCCAGCAGCCCACGAGAGGATCTAGCGGGAATCAGATACAATGAGCAGTTCTTC.

The gene calls are TRBV7-2 and TRBJ1-4; tentative D call: TRBD1 (5 bases). The CDR3 loop spans 15 amino acids. The V gene's germline CDR1 is SGHTA and CDR2 FQGNSA. The V end was cut by 3 bases, the J end by 11 bases, with 19 bases between. The CDR3 DNA follows: TGTGCCAGCAGCTTGTCGGTAGTAGGGGCAGAGAAACTGTTTTTT. The encoded protein is CASSLSVVGAEKLFF. Together with reference TRBV7-2 and TRBJ1-4, the CDR3 gives the full variable domain: GAGVSQSPSNKVTEKGKDVELRCDPISGHTALYWYRQSLGQGLEFLIYFQGNSAPDKSGLPSDRFSAERTGGSVSTLTIQRTQQEDSAVYLCASSLSVVGAEKLFFGSGTQLSVL.

The J gene is TRBJ2-2, the V gene TRBV6-6; possibly TRBD1 or TRBD2 for D (6 bases each). V gave up 7 bases and J gave up 2 bases, with 17 bases separating them. Germline assignment: CDR1 MNHNY and CDR2 SVGAGI (reference sequence). The CDR3 sequence is 16 residues long. CDR3 nucleotide sequence: TGTGCCAGCACCTACAGGGCGGGGTTCAACACCGGGGAGCTGTTTTTT. Amino acid sequence: CASTYRAGFNTGELFF.

The chain couples TRBV5-1 to TRBJ1-3; D remains ambiguous. Germline V gene sequence: CDR1 SGHRS, CDR2 YFSETQ. Trimming shortened V by 5 bases and J by 0 bases, and 15 bases separated the two germline ends. The CDR3 contains 16 residues. CDR3 in DNA: TGCGCCAGCAGAAAAACAGACGGGAGCTCTGGAAACACCATATATTTT. It is translated as CASRKTDGSSGNTIYF.

The chain couples TRBV19 to TRBJ1-1, with D maybe TRBD1 (6 bases). Trimming pared 7 bases from V and 1 base from J, leaving 13 bases between. Germline V gene lookup returns CDR1 LNHDA and CDR2 SQIVND (reference sequence). This CDR3 spans 14 amino acids. The CDR3 reads CASNPDSSNTEAFF. The CDR3 coding sequence is TGTGCCAGTAATCCGGACAGCTCGAACACTGAAGCTTTCTTT.

The chain recombines TRBV25-1 with TRBJ2-1; D not certain. V lost 6 bases and J 8 bases, leaving 8 bases between the germline ends. This CDR3 has 11 amino acids. Germline CDR1 reads MGHDK; CDR2 reads SYGVNS. For the CDR3, the DNA is TGTGCCAGCAGGGTGCAGTATGAGCAGTTCTTC. This sequence encodes CASRVQYEQFF. The full variable domain, in which reference TRBV25-1 and TRBJ2-1 provide the parts outside the CDR3, is EADIYQTPRYLVIGTGKKITLECSQTMGHDKMYWYQQDPGMELHLIHYSYGVNSTEKGDLSSESTVSRIRTEHFPLTLESARPSHTSQYLCASRVQYEQFFGPGTRLTVL.

The chain recombines TRBV7-9 with TRBJ1-3, with a tentative D call TRBD1 (5 bases). Germline loops: CDR1 SEHNR, CDR2 FQNEAQ (reference sequence). The V end was cut by 3 bases, the J end by 4 bases, with 10 bases between. CDR3 length: 14 amino acids. DNA for the CDR3: TGTGCCAGCAGCTTGTCAGGGTCAGGAAACACCATATATTTT. Protein: CASSLSGSGNTIYF. The full variable domain, rest sourced from reference TRBV7-9 and TRBJ1-3, is DTGVSQNPRHKITKRGQNVTFRCDPISEHNRLYWYRQTLGQGPEFLTYFQNEAQLEKSRLLSDRFSAERPKGSFSTLEIQRTEQGDSAMYLCASSLSGSGNTIYFGEGSWLTVV.

As regards this clone: One end of the junction is discordant with germline, which a read error may explain. This chain links TRBV7-7 with TRBJ2-2; D possibly corresponds to TRBD1 (6 bases). CDR3 size: 15 residues. The germline CDR1 and CDR2 sequences are SSHAT and FNYEAQ (reference sequence). CDR3 sequence (DNA): TGTGCTAGCAGCTTAGAAGGGGGTCGAACCGGGGAGCTGTTTTTT. Its translation is CASSLEGGRTGELFF.

CDR3 coding DNA: TGTGCCAGTAGTATACCCCGGGGGGCAGGGATCGGCAATGAGCAGTTCTTC. This sequence encodes CASSIPRGAGIGNEQFF. The chain joins TRBV19 to TRBJ2-1; D perhaps matches TRBD2 (7 bases). CDR1 is LNHDA and CDR2 is SQIVND in the germline V gene (reference sequence). CDR3 length: 17 residues. The V gene lost 2 bases and the J gene lost 6 bases, with 20 bases spanning the gap.

The V and J genes are TRBV5-5 and TRBJ1-5, with D perhaps TRBD1 (6 bases). Per the germline V gene, CDR1 is SGHKS and CDR2 is YYEKEE (reference sequence). The CDR3 is made up of 15 amino acids. Trimming stripped 1 base from V and 1 base from J, with 9 bases between. In nucleotides, the CDR3 is TGTGCCAGCAGCTTGATGACAGGCAGCAATCAGCCCCAGCATTTT. The encoded protein is CASSLMTGSNQPQHF.

The chain recombines TRBV5-1 with TRBJ2-4, with D perhaps TRBD1 (5 bases). The V end was cut by 0 bases, the J end by 6 bases, with 7 bases between. Germline V gene lookup returns CDR1 SGHRS and CDR2 YFSETQ. The CDR3 has 13 residues. CDR3: CASSLEGANIQYF. CDR3 nucleotide sequence: TGCGCCAGCAGCTTGGAAGGGGCAAACATTCAGTACTTC.

The chain couples TRBV6-1 to TRBJ1-5; no firm D call. The V gene lost 1 base and the J gene lost 3 bases, with 4 bases spanning the gap. CDR1 is MNHNS, CDR2 SASEGT, per germline. The CDR3 runs 13 residues. Here the CDR3 DNA reads TGTGCCAGCAGTGAAGTGTACAATCAGCCCCAGCATTTT. Amino acids: CASSEVYNQPQHF.

The chain is built from TRBV4-2 and TRBJ1-2, with 7 bases matching TRBD1. The ends lost 0 bases at V and 0 bases at J; junction bases unmatched: 1. Germline V gives CDR1 LGHNA, CDR2 YNFKEQ. CDR3 length: 15 residues. The CDR3 spells CASSQDGTANYGYTF. In nucleotides, the CDR3 is TGTGCCAGCAGCCAAGATGGGACAGCTAACTATGGCTACACCTTC.

This chain links TRBV30 with TRBJ1-1; D gene uncertain. With 4 bases removed from V and 0 bases from J, the gap between germline ends came to 12 bases. Germline V gene lookup returns CDR1 GTSNPN and CDR2 SVGIG (reference sequence). This CDR3 is built from 14 residues. The CDR3 spells CAWTGKNLNTEAFF. CDR3 nucleotides: TGTGCCTGGACGGGGAAAAATTTGAACACTGAAGCTTTCTTT.

V gene TRBV15 combines with J gene TRBJ2-3; D unresolved. V dropped 4 bases and J dropped 7 bases, with 12 bases sitting between them. Germline loops: CDR1 LNHNV, CDR2 YYDKDF (reference sequence). The CDR3 has 13 amino acids. The CDR3 region is CATSNDQHHTQYF. CDR3 in DNA: TGTGCCACCAGCAACGACCAGCACCATACGCAGTATTTT.

The CDR3 DNA follows: TGTGCCAGCAGCTTGGCCTTGGCCGGGGAGCTGTTTTTT. Its protein product is CASSLALAGELFF. The rearrangement links TRBV5-4 to TRBJ2-2; D unresolved. Germline CDR1 SGHNT, CDR2 YYREEE (reference sequence). The CDR3 runs to 13 residues. V was clipped by 0 bases and J by 6 bases, with 6 bases between them. The full variable domain, in which reference TRBV5-4 and TRBJ2-2 provide the parts outside the CDR3, is ETGVTQSPTHLIKTRGQQVTLRCSSQSGHNTVSWYQQALGQGPQFIFQYYREEENGRGNFPPRFSGLQFPNYSSELNVNALELDDSALYLCASSLALAGELFFGEGSRLTVL.